These 26 T cell receptor beta chains originate from one sample sequenced in a study of T cell changes during pregnancy in multiple sclerosis. The data were produced by immunoSEQ multiplex PCR, yet TCRdb's version contains in-frame clones alone and is incomplete. This table has tens of thousands of clones, 85% to 95% appearing once. The sample consisted of peripheral blood, taken in the third trimester of pregnancy. The source of these receptors is a female donor in good health, enrolled as a control in a pregnancy study.

With respect to this clone: A read error may account for a junction end that differs from germline. In nucleotides, the CDR3 is TGTGCCAGCAGCATAGGGACAACCTACGTGAACACTGAAGCTTTCTTT. This encodes CASSIGTTYVNTEAFF. This chain links TRBV13 with TRBJ1-1; perhaps TRBD1 as D (6 bases). The CDR3 extends over 16 amino acids. Germline CDR1 and CDR2: PRHDT and FYEKMQ (reference sequence).

The chain employs TRBV4-3 and TRBJ2-3; TRBD2 aligns across 8 bases. Unmatched junction bases numbered 6, after V lost 0 bases and J lost 4 bases. Germline V CDR1 and CDR2: LGHNA, YSLEER. The CDR3 runs 16 residues. The CDR3 sequence is CASSQDPAGDPDTQYF. CDR3 DNA: TGCGCCAGCAGCCAAGATCCAGCGGGAGACCCAGATACGCAGTATTTT.

This chain links TRBV7-8 with TRBJ2-2, with a weak D call TRBD2 (6 bases). CDR1 and CDR2 (germline): SGHVS, FQNEAQ. This CDR3 contains 15 residues. V was cut by 3 bases and J by 6 bases, with 14 bases left in between. CDR3 sequence reads: CASSLAGRGAGELFF. Written as DNA, the CDR3 is TGTGCCAGCAGCTTGGCCGGGAGAGGAGCCGGGGAGCTGTTTTTT.

This chain joins TRBV10-2 and TRBJ2-7; 7 positions match TRBD1. V shed 8 bases, J shed 2 bases, and the junction held 9 bases outside the gene matches. Germline loops: CDR1 WSHSY, CDR2 SAAADI. CDR3 size: 14 residues. The CDR3 loop reads CASLRRGGPYEQYF. In DNA form, the CDR3 reads TGCGCCAGCTTGCGACGAGGGGGCCCCTACGAGCAGTACTTC.

The chain joins TRBV30 to TRBJ2-1; possibly TRBD1 for D (6 bases). Trimming removed 5 bases from V and 4 bases from J, with 6 bases in between. The CDR3 covers 11 residues. Germline V gene lookup returns CDR1 GTSNPN and CDR2 SVGIG (reference sequence). The CDR3: CAWGQYNEQFF. Written as DNA, the CDR3 is TGTGCCTGGGGACAGTACAATGAGCAGTTCTTC.

The chain has TRBV5-6 and TRBJ1-5, with no clear D. The length of the CDR3 is 15 residues. V lost 0 bases and J 4 bases, leaving 11 bases between the germline ends. From germline, CDR1 is SGHDT and CDR2 YYEEEE. The CDR3 reads CASSLGPAGNQPQHF. In nucleotides, the CDR3 is TGTGCCAGCAGCTTGGGTCCAGCGGGAAATCAGCCCCAGCATTTT.

The chain couples TRBV21-1 to TRBJ2-7; TRBD1, the D gene given by the table, was not confirmed from the DNA. TRBV21-1 is flagged as a pseudogene. This CDR3 spans 17 amino acids. CDR3 in DNA: TGTGCCAGCAGCATCTACGCCCGACAGGGAAGTTTCTACGAGCAGTACTTC. As protein: CASSIYARQGSFYEQYF.

The chain employs TRBV7-9 and TRBJ2-1; D perhaps matches TRBD1 (5 bases). V lost 5 bases, J lost 5 bases, and 13 bases lay in between. The CDR3 sequence is 14 residues long. Germline-derived CDR1 and CDR2 are SEHNR and FQNEAQ (reference sequence). Written as DNA, the CDR3 is TGTGCCAGCAGCGTAAGAGTGACAGACAATGAGCAGTTCTTC. Amino acids: CASSVRVTDNEQFF.

The V and J genes are TRBV18 and TRBJ2-5, with 9 bases fitting TRBD2. J lost 5 bases, V lost 2 bases, and 6 bases had no gene match. The germline V gene encodes CDR1 KGHSH and CDR2 LQKENI. The CDR3 runs to 15 residues. The CDR3 DNA is TGTGCCAGCTCACCATTAGCGGGAGCGGGGGAGACCCAGTACTTC. Encoded protein: CASSPLAGAGETQYF.

J is TRBJ2-7 and V is TRBV4-2, with D possibly matching TRBD1 (6 bases). The CDR3 spans 15 residues. Per the germline V gene, CDR1 is LGHNA and CDR2 is YNFKEQ. The V gene lost 4 bases and the J gene lost 2 bases, with 15 bases spanning the gap. The CDR3 coding sequence is TGTGCCAGCAGCCCCTATGGCGGACAGCCCTACGAGCAGTACTTC. This codes for CASSPYGGQPYEQYF.

The rearrangement uses TRBV7-3 and TRBJ2-5; 13 positions agree with TRBD2. Germline CDR1 is SGHTA and CDR2 is FQGTGA. V lost 5 bases to trimming and J lost 5 bases; unmatched junction nucleotides: 8. There are 16 residues in the CDR3. This CDR3 reads CASSHGTSGVRETQYF. CDR3 coding DNA: TGTGCCAGCAGCCACGGGACTAGCGGGGTTCGGGAGACCCAGTACTTC.

J is TRBJ1-2 and V is TRBV28, with 7 nucleotides matching TRBD1. In germline, CDR1 is MDHEN, CDR2 SYDVKM. After removal of 7 bases from V and 8 bases from J, the junction contained 16 bases not matched to a gene. The CDR3 extends over 15 amino acids. Written as DNA, the CDR3 is TGTGCCAGCAATTCTCGAGACAGGGCCATAGGGGGCTACACCTTC. Protein: CASNSRDRAIGGYTF.

This sequence joins TRBV4-2 and TRBJ2-3; 10 positions match TRBD1. After removal of 1 base from V and 1 base from J, the junction contained 11 bases not matched to a gene. Germline CDR1 LGHNA, CDR2 YNFKEQ. This CDR3 spans 19 amino acids. The chain's CDR3 is CASSQGPWGQGSGTDTQYF. Written as DNA, the CDR3 is TGTGCCAGCAGCCAAGGTCCCTGGGGACAGGGGAGCGGCACAGATACGCAGTATTTT.

This chain uses TRBV29-1 with TRBJ2-7; 9 positions match TRBD2. The germline V gene has CDR1 SQVTM and CDR2 ANQGSEA. CDR3 size: 17 residues. V lost 0 bases to trimming and J lost 4 bases; unmatched junction nucleotides: 13. The CDR3 nucleotides read TGCAGCGTTGAAGATCAGGTAGCGGGGGCCGCTAATTACGAGCAGTACTTC. Residues: CSVEDQVAGAANYEQYF.

This clone was detected only once. The rearrangement links TRBV19 to TRBJ1-5, with D possibly being TRBD1 (6 bases). From germline, CDR1 is LNHDA and CDR2 SQIVND (reference sequence). This CDR3 has 18 amino acids. Trimming pared 0 bases from V and 1 base from J, leaving 16 bases between. The CDR3 nucleotides read TGTGCCAGTAGTATAGATCTGATTGCAACAGGGAGCAATCAGCCCCAGCATTTT. This encodes CASSIDLIATGSNQPQHF.

This chain uses TRBV28 with TRBJ2-2; D possibly corresponds to TRBD1 (5 bases). Per germline, CDR1 MDHEN and CDR2 SYDVKM. The ends were cut back, 6 bases at V and 4 bases at J, with 6 bases in the middle. The CDR3 length is 12 residues. CDR3 sequence: CASRGPTGELFF. The CDR3, as DNA: TGTGCCAGCAGGGGGCCCACCGGGGAGCTGTTTTTT.

This chain uses TRBV20-1 with TRBJ2-1; D not certain. Germline assignment: CDR1 DFQATT and CDR2 SNEGSKA (reference sequence). V shed 6 bases and J shed 7 bases, with 7 bases lying between them. The CDR3 is 10 amino acids. CDR3 bases: TGCAGTGCCACTTCGAATGAGCAGTTCTTC. This codes for CSATSNEQFF.

The chain uses TRBV30 and TRBJ2-7, with D tentatively TRBD2 (5 bases). Germline V CDR1 and CDR2: GTSNPN, SVGIG (reference sequence). V was cut by 2 bases and J by 0 bases, with 20 bases left in between. The CDR3 is 17 residues long. The CDR3 protein is CAWSPPLSGILSYEQYF. The CDR3 DNA reads as TGTGCCTGGAGTCCCCCTTTATCGGGGATCCTCTCCTACGAGCAGTACTTC.

The chain carries TRBV28 and TRBJ1-6, with D hard to call. Trimming cost V 2 bases and J 7 bases, with 9 bases left between them. Per germline, CDR1 MDHEN and CDR2 SYDVKM. There are 14 residues in the CDR3. This chain's CDR3 is CASSLESQNSPLHF. CDR3 bases: TGTGCCAGCAGTTTAGAGTCCCAAAATTCACCCCTCCACTTT.

This rearrangement joins TRBV11-3 to TRBJ2-1; 7 positions agree with TRBD2. The germline gives CDR1 SGHNT, CDR2 YENEEA. The trim removed 0 bases at V and 7 bases at J, leaving 6 bases unmatched. The length of the CDR3 is 15 residues. The CDR3 here is CASSLDSGEGNEQFF. The CDR3 coding sequence is TGTGCCAGCAGCTTAGATTCGGGGGAGGGGAATGAGCAGTTCTTC.

The CDR3 loop reads CASSDGTGGTEAFF. CDR3 DNA: TGTGCCAGCAGTGACGGGACAGGGGGCACTGAAGCTTTCTTT. This chain uses TRBV6-4 with TRBJ1-1, with 11 bases lining up with TRBD1. Germline CDR1 MRHNA, CDR2 SNTAGT. This CDR3 has 14 amino acids. Trimming removed 2 bases from V and 4 bases from J; junction bases left unmatched: 0.

J is TRBJ2-7 and V is TRBV10-3; D uncertain. The CDR3 consists of 15 residues. Between the trimmed V and J ends, which lost 2 bases and 0 bases, there was a span of 11 bases. Germline CDR1 is ENHRY and CDR2 is SYGVKD. Here the CDR3 DNA reads TGTGCCATCAGTGAGAATATATTTAGCTCCTACGAGCAGTACTTC. Translating it yields CAISENIFSSYEQYF.

This clone was detected once. The chain joins TRBV4-1 to TRBJ1-1; D call uncertain. This CDR3 has 13 amino acids. Trimming left V 0 bases short and J 7 bases short, with 9 bases between. The V gene's germline CDR1 is MGHRA and CDR2 YSYEKL. CDR3 bases: TGCGCCAGCAGCCAAGATAGGCGGTTTGAAGCTTTCTTT. Protein product: CASSQDRRFEAFF.

This chain joins TRBV28 and TRBJ1-5; D is uncertain. The CDR3 sequence is 16 residues long. Germline V gene sequence: CDR1 MDHEN, CDR2 SYDVKM. The V gene lost 3 bases and the J gene lost 2 bases, with 14 bases spanning the gap. The CDR3 here is CASSFSARRGNQPQHF. CDR3 DNA sequence: TGTGCCAGCAGTTTCAGCGCCCGTCGGGGCAATCAGCCCCAGCATTTT. Looking up the rest from reference TRBV28 and TRBJ1-5 gives the full variable domain: DVKVTQSSRYLVKRTGEKVFLECVQDMDHENMFWYRQDPGLGLRLIYFSYDVKMKEKGDIPEGYSVSREKKERFSLILESASTNQTSMYLCASSFSARRGNQPQHFGDGTRLSIL.

The chain carries TRBV27 and TRBJ2-7; 7 nucleotides line up with TRBD1. This CDR3 is built from 15 residues. J lost 0 bases, V lost 5 bases, and 7 bases had no gene match. The germline V gene has CDR1 MNHEY and CDR2 SMNVEV (reference sequence). DNA for the CDR3: TGTGCCAGCAGTCCTAAGGGGGCCCTCTCCTACGAGCAGTACTTC. As protein: CASSPKGALSYEQYF.

This clone was seen only once. This chain joins TRBV30 and TRBJ1-1; D gene unclear. Trimming shortened V by 0 bases and J by 3 bases, and 14 bases separated the two germline ends. Germline CDR1 is GTSNPN and CDR2 is SVGIG (reference sequence). The CDR3 spans 15 residues. The CDR3 loop reads CAWSVLGRSDTEAFF. CDR3 coding DNA: TGTGCCTGGAGTGTACTCGGCAGGTCGGACACTGAAGCTTTCTTT.